The sample holds one count of the clone carrying this T cell receptor beta chain. This sample stems from a study of blood T cell repertoires in COVID-19. Study-wide context: COVID-19 samples, acute and convalescent, were from the United States, Italy and Spain. From T cells, B-cell-depleted T cells, or PBMCs came the material, which was cDNA or gDNA.

Categorization into cohorts depended on clinical history that participants reported. The CDR3 spans 14 residues. V shed 2 bases, J shed 8 bases, and the junction held 6 bases outside the gene matches. Germline lookup yields CDR1 SGHRS and CDR2 YFSETQ. Produced via immunoSEQ multiplex PCR; TCRdb's table is partial and in-frame only. Found here are about 310,000 clones, approximately 85% of them singletons; the top ten hold 2.2%. The chain is built from TRBV5-1 and TRBJ2-2; 7 bases map to TRBD1. The specimen was PBMCs or T cells enriched from blood (not recorded which). This receptor was taken from a man younger than 40 who had recovered from COVID-19. CDR3 residues: CASSLRTGTGELFF. CDR3 nucleotides: TGCGCCAGCAGCTTACGGACAGGAACGGGGGAGCTGTTTTTT.